Below are 14 T cell receptor beta chains sequenced from a single sample in a study of beta chain features in type 1 diabetes. The authors reverse transcribed all of the isolated RNA, so sequencing captured expressed TCRB transcripts. Clones were read by immunoSEQ multiplex PCR, and TCRdb kept only the in-frame ones, dropping some. The repertoire consists of around 300,000 clones, with roughly 15% occurring once and the leading ten covering about 6.7%. Sequencing was performed on central memory CD4+ T cells from blood. The receptor source for this set is a man aged 30-40 years in good health.

In its sample, this clone was seen a few times. The CDR3 loop is CASRSDSNQPQHF. CDR3 in DNA: TGTGCCAGCAGGTCTGATAGCAATCAGCCCCAGCATTTT. This chain joins TRBV6-5 and TRBJ1-5, with D hard to call. The V gene lost 6 bases and the J gene lost 0 bases, with 6 bases spanning the gap. Germline values: CDR1 MNHEY, CDR2 SVGAGI. The CDR3 covers 13 residues.

This chain uses TRBV15 with TRBJ1-1, with TRBD1 identical over 8 bases. Trimming at V came to 1 base and at J to 0 bases, leaving 1 base not matched to a gene. The CDR3 has 15 residues. The germline V gene encodes CDR1 LNHNV and CDR2 YYDKDF (reference sequence). The CDR3 loop reads CATSRGQGMNTEAFF. CDR3 in DNA: TGTGCCACCAGCAGAGGACAGGGGATGAACACTGAAGCTTTCTTT.

This clone turned up a few times. The rearrangement uses TRBV7-7 and TRBJ2-3; the match to TRBD2 covers 7 bases. Germline V gene sequence: CDR1 SSHAT, CDR2 FNYEAQ (reference sequence). V was clipped by 5 bases and J by 8 bases; unmatched bases: 10. This CDR3 has 14 amino acids. CDR3 amino acids: CASSILSTGGTQYF. In nucleotides, the CDR3 is TGTGCCAGCAGCATCTTGAGTACGGGGGGTACGCAGTATTTT.

This clone was found a few times. The V call is TRBV7-8, the J call TRBJ2-7, with D possibly being TRBD1 or TRBD2 (5 bases each). Trimming pared 2 bases from V and 5 bases from J, leaving 10 bases between. The CDR3 has 13 residues. Per the germline V gene, CDR1 is SGHVS and CDR2 is FQNEAQ. The CDR3 coding sequence is TGTGCCAGCAGCTTAAGAAGGGGAGACGAGCAGTACGTC. Translation gives CASSLRRGDEQYV.

This clone was counted between two and nine times. This chain connects TRBV5-1 to TRBJ2-1; the D call may be TRBD1 or TRBD2 (6 bases each). Germline V gene data show CDR1 as SGHRS and CDR2 as YFSETQ. Trimming left V 2 bases short and J 5 bases short, with 11 bases between. This CDR3 region has 14 residues. The CDR3 region has the DNA TGCGCCAGCAGCTTAGGCGGGACAAACAATGAGCAGTTCTTC. Encoded protein: CASSLGGTNNEQFF. The full variable domain, in which reference TRBV5-1 and TRBJ2-1 provide the parts outside the CDR3, is KAGVTQTPRYLIKTRGQQVTLSCSPISGHRSVSWYQQTPGQGLQFLFEYFSETQRNKGNFPGRFSGRQFSNSRSEMNVSTLELGDSALYLCASSLGGTNNEQFFGPGTRLTVL.

This clone was picked up a small number of times. The chain carries TRBV4-1 and TRBJ1-4; D unresolved. V was shortened by 0 bases and J by 8 bases, with 13 bases between the two germline ends. The length of the CDR3 is 15 residues. Germline CDR1 reads MGHRA; CDR2 reads YSYEKL. The chain's CDR3 is CASSQDTPATEKLFF. The CDR3 DNA is TGCGCCAGCAGCCAAGATACTCCGGCCACAGAAAAACTGTTTTTT.

This clone was seen repeatedly, ten times or more. Written as DNA, the CDR3 is TGTGCCAGCAGGTTCCTCGGCTGGGGTTTATACGAGCAGTACGTC. This sequence encodes CASRFLGWGLYEQYV. The chain combines TRBV7-9 with TRBJ2-7; D not certain. Germline V gene lookup returns CDR1 SEHNR and CDR2 FQNEAQ (reference sequence). CDR3 size: 15 residues. Trimming removed 6 bases at V and 4 bases at J, with 19 bases between.

The chain is built from TRBV20-1 and TRBJ2-3; D not certain. Germline V lookup: CDR1 DFQATT, CDR2 SNEGSKA (reference sequence). The V end was cut by 3 bases, the J end by 6 bases, with 7 bases between. The CDR3 consists of 11 residues. The CDR3 DNA sequence: TGCAGTGCTAGCGAGGTCGATACGCAGTATTTT. Translated: CSASEVDTQYF.

The chain uses TRBV28 and TRBJ1-2; TRBD1 might be the D (6 bases). The CDR3 spans 13 residues. CDR1 is MDHEN and CDR2 is SYDVKM in the germline V gene. V was trimmed by 6 bases and J by 5 bases, leaving 13 bases between them. The CDR3 sequence is CASRTTGTYGYTF. For the CDR3, the DNA is TGTGCCAGCAGGACGACAGGCACTTATGGCTACACCTTC.

This clone was detected a few times. This chain links TRBV6-5 with TRBJ2-7, with D perhaps TRBD1 (5 bases). The CDR3 has 15 residues. Germline V CDR1 and CDR2: MNHEY, SVGAGI. Trimming removed 6 bases at V and 0 bases at J, with 15 bases between. The CDR3: CASSTRQTSSYEQYF. The DNA of the CDR3 is TGTGCCAGCAGCACCAGACAGACCAGCTCCTACGAGCAGTACTTC.

This clone has only a few counts. The CDR3 DNA follows: TGTGCCAGCAGCGGACACAGTGACCAGCCCCAGCATTTT. It is translated as CASSGHSDQPQHF. J is TRBJ1-5 and V is TRBV7-2; D may be TRBD1 (5 bases). This CDR3 region has 13 residues. The germline V and J ends were trimmed by 5 bases and 7 bases, with 12 bases remaining between them. Germline V gives CDR1 SGHTA, CDR2 FQGNSA.

This chain links TRBV5-5 with TRBJ1-2, with TRBD1 matching 8 bases. J gave up 3 bases and V 3 bases, and 4 bases lay outside the gene matches. The CDR3 runs to 14 residues. Germline V gene data show CDR1 as SGHKS and CDR2 as YYEKEE (reference sequence). The CDR3 sequence is CASSSQGADYGYTF. For the CDR3, the DNA is TGTGCCAGCAGCTCCCAGGGGGCAGACTATGGCTACACCTTC. Drawing the rest from reference TRBV5-5 and TRBJ1-2, the complete variable domain is DAGVTQSPTHLIKTRGQQVTLRCSPISGHKSVSWYQQVLGQGPQFIFQYYEKEERGRGNFPDRFSARQFPNYSSELNVNALLLGDSALYLCASSSQGADYGYTFGSGTRLTVV.

The V call is TRBV7-2, the J call TRBJ2-5; 7 bases are a match to TRBD1. Looked up from germline, CDR1 is SGHTA and CDR2 is FQGNSA. The CDR3 length is 16 residues. V shed 5 bases, J shed 5 bases, and the junction held 14 bases outside the gene matches. DNA of the CDR3: TGTGCCAGCAGCCGCGAAGGGGGCGCCATCTCGGAGACCCAGTACTTC. Amino acids: CASSREGGAISETQYF.

The sample holds a few counts of this clone. The J gene is TRBJ1-2, the V gene TRBV2, with 7 bases matching TRBD1. The junction had 2 bases not matched to a gene; V was cut back by 3 bases and J by 4 bases. Germline V gives CDR1 SNHLY, CDR2 FYNNEI. The CDR3 extends over 13 amino acids. Here the CDR3 reads CASSEGQTYGYTF. In DNA, the CDR3 is TGTGCCAGCAGTGAGGGACAGACCTATGGCTACACCTTC.